This T cell receptor beta chain was observed in a study of long-term antiretroviral therapy in people with HIV. Study-level findings and limits: Upon ART, diversity increased but remained lower than transplant donor controls. Records did not include ART adherence, viral resistance or therapy changes. Clones with expansion before ART led the repertoire at all time points.

Every one of the participants with HIV received treatment in the United States. At survey level, the immunoSEQ assay was run in its v3.0 version. Generated by immunoSEQ multiplex PCR, the TCRdb table keeps only in-frame clones and is missing some. The sample contains 15,000 to 20,000 clones, about 80% of which appear only once. Concerning this clone: The antigen remains undetermined. The sample has other DNA sequences that encode this CDR3 too.

This CDR3 spans 13 amino acids. Germline V gene sequence: CDR1 SNHLY, CDR2 FYNNEI. Trimming removed 0 bases from V and 7 bases from J, with 10 bases in between. The sequencing here drew on unsorted PBMCs, taken 0.5 years before starting antiretroviral therapy. The chain links TRBV2 to TRBJ2-7; a possible D gene is TRBD1 (5 bases). The clonotype originates from a woman between 45 and 65 years old with HIV. The CDR3 region has the DNA TGTGCCAGCAGTGAAGCGCAGGGTGGGGAGCAGTACTTC. This codes for CASSEAQGGEQYF.